This paragraph reports one T cell receptor beta chain. The record originates from a study of CD8+ T cells in alopecia areata. As to treatment: oral pan-JAK inhibitor, 5-10 mg twice daily. RNA was extracted and reverse transcribed into cDNA as the sequencing template. The assay was immunoSEQ multiplex PCR, and TCRdb's table has in-frame clones only and misses some. The sample yields about 160,000 clones, roughly 65% seen once. This CDR3 comprises 12 residues. V was clipped by 6 bases and J by 1 base, with 6 bases between them. Germline lookup yields CDR1 MNHNY and CDR2 SVGAGI (reference sequence). The rearrangement uses TRBV6-6 and TRBJ1-1; D gene uncertain. The source of this sequence is a human donor with alopecia areata. Sequencing used CD4+ T cells sorted from blood, obtained at week 4, from a patient treated with tofacitinib. CDR3 protein: CASSTWNTEAFF. The CDR3 nucleotides read TGTGCCAGCAGCACATGGAACACTGAAGCTTTCTTT.